Each of the 9 T cell receptor beta chains below was sequenced from the same sample in a study of blood T cells in healthy people across ages. PCR was performed a second time for roughly 6 to 12 cycles using a sample-barcoded 5' primer and a J-beta primer mix. Each CDR3 protein gets one entry after TCRdb re-called the 5' RACE reads with MiXCR. The sample shows hundreds of thousands of distinct CDR3 sequences, roughly 50% of them seen only once. The sequenced sample was blood. Receptors were obtained from a man aged 25 to 45 in good health.

This clonotype occurred once. The rearrangement joins TRBV20-1 to TRBJ2-3, with TRBD2 matching over 14 bases. Trimming removed 6 bases from V and 5 bases from J; junction bases left unmatched: 4. This CDR3 has 14 residues. Germline V CDR1 and CDR2: DFQATT, SNEGSKA (reference sequence). The CDR3 DNA sequence: TGCAGTGCACCGGGACTAGCGGGGGTAGATACGCAGTATTTT. Translated: CSAPGLAGVDTQYF.

Remarks on this clonotype: At one boundary the junction diverges from the germline segment, which might be a read error. The J gene is TRBJ2-2, the V gene TRBV29-1; 9 bases match TRBD2. The CDR3 totals 15 residues. CDR1 is SQVTM, CDR2 ANQGSEA, per germline. The CDR3 DNA follows: TGCAGCGTGCGAATATCTAGCGGGAACGCCGGGGAGCTGTTTTTT. This encodes CSVRISSGNAGELFF.

This chain joins TRBV4-3 and TRBJ1-3; TRBD1 is a possible D gene (5 bases). Trimming left V 4 bases short and J 0 bases short, with 7 bases between. This CDR3 has 14 amino acids. Germline CDR1 is LGHNA and CDR2 is YSLEER. The CDR3 protein is CASSRQSSGNTIYF. The CDR3 DNA reads as TGCGCCAGCAGCCGACAGAGCTCTGGAAACACCATATATTTT.

This clonotype appeared a few times. The chain has TRBV21-1 and TRBJ1-2; the DNA was not compared with TRBD1, the D call given in the table. TRBV21-1 counts as a pseudogene. The CDR3 sequence is 17 residues long. The DNA of the CDR3 is TGTGCCAGCAGAAGTCGGGACAGGGGTTTTTCTAACTATGGCTACACCTTC. Protein sequence: CASRSRDRGFSNYGYTF.

The chain carries TRBV6-5 and TRBJ2-1; 10 nucleotides align to TRBD2. This CDR3 contains 15 residues. V shed 5 bases, J shed 7 bases, and the junction held 8 bases outside the gene matches. CDR1 is MNHEY and CDR2 is SVGAGI in the germline V gene. Here the CDR3 reads CASSLAGARWNEQFF. CDR3 DNA: TGTGCCAGCAGTCTAGCGGGAGCTAGATGGAATGAGCAGTTCTTC.

CDR3 sequence reads: CASSLGSRFSTF. CDR3 coding DNA: TGTGCCAGCAGCTTAGGGAGCAGGTTTTCCACCTTC. The rearrangement uses TRBV7-9 and TRBJ1-2; the D is unclear. CDR1 is SEHNR and CDR2 is FQNEAQ in the germline V gene (reference sequence). V lost 1 base to trimming and J lost 13 bases, with 13 bases between them. CDR3 length: 12 amino acids.

This clonotype was seen a few times. This rearrangement joins TRBV2 to TRBJ1-2, with D uncertain. The V end was cut by 6 bases, the J end by 7 bases, with 18 bases between. The CDR3 sequence is 14 residues long. Germline V lookup: CDR1 SNHLY, CDR2 FYNNEI. Written as DNA, the CDR3 is TGTGCCAGCAGCCTATCGGTGGCCCCCGGTGGCTACACCTTC. Translation gives CASSLSVAPGGYTF.

This chain links TRBV29-1 with TRBJ2-5, with TRBD1 identical over 8 bases. The CDR3 runs 16 residues. V lost 4 bases to trimming and J lost 2 bases; unmatched junction nucleotides: 12. CDR1 is SQVTM and CDR2 is ANQGSEA in the germline V gene. CDR3 bases: TGCAGCGTTGCTTCATTTGGCAGGGGGCGTCAAGAGACCCAGTACTTC. It is translated as CSVASFGRGRQETQYF.

This clonotype occurred once. V and J are TRBV29-1 and TRBJ2-1; 7 nucleotides agree with TRBD2. CDR1 SQVTM and CDR2 ANQGSEA come from the germline V gene. There are 12 residues in the CDR3. The ends lost 6 bases at V and 5 bases at J; junction bases unmatched: 4. This CDR3 is CSVRGSNNEQFF. CDR3 bases: TGCAGCGTACGCGGGAGCAACAATGAGCAGTTCTTC.